One sample yielded the 14 T cell receptor beta chains listed below, sequenced in a study of blood T cell repertoires in COVID-19. Data came from immunoSEQ multiplex PCR; TCRdb stores just in-frame clones and leaves some out. The data contain 100,000 or so clones, 85% to 95% of them seen just once; the ten biggest clones take up 2.3%. Sequenced: peripheral blood. The receptors were sampled from a human donor with active COVID-19. The donor label of this sample is uncertain.

This sequence joins TRBV9 and TRBJ2-3, with 14 bases identical to TRBD2. This CDR3 contains 19 residues. The V segment lost 0 bases and the J segment 0 bases; nucleotides outside the gene matches: 6. CDR1 is SGDLS, CDR2 YYNGEE, per germline. The CDR3 nucleotides read TGTGCCAGCAGCGTAGCGGGGACTAGCGGGGGTCTTAGCACAGATACGCAGTATTTT. It yields the protein CASSVAGTSGGLSTDTQYF.

This chain links TRBV5-1 with TRBJ2-5; 7 bases align to TRBD2. J was trimmed by 4 bases and V by 0 bases; bases with no gene match: 9. In germline, CDR1 is SGHRS, CDR2 YFSETQ. The CDR3 is 16 residues long. The CDR3 DNA sequence: TGCGCCAGCAGCTTGGGTCTAGCGGTTGAGGTAGAGACCCAGTACTTC. Its protein is CASSLGLAVEVETQYF.

The V and J genes are TRBV11-2 and TRBJ2-7, with TRBD2 identical over 13 bases. The CDR3 consists of 16 residues. With 3 bases clipped from V and 5 bases from J, the junction kept 7 bases outside the gene matches. Germline V CDR1 and CDR2: SGHAT, FQNNGV. CDR3 bases: TGTGCCAGCAGCTTTCCTACTAGCGGGGGGGCTGACGAGCAGTACTTC. Protein: CASSFPTSGGADEQYF.

The chain carries TRBV19 and TRBJ1-2, with D possibly TRBD1 on 6 matching bases. This CDR3 contains 12 residues. V dropped 0 bases and J dropped 10 bases, with 9 bases sitting between them. Per germline, CDR1 LNHDA and CDR2 SQIVND (reference sequence). CDR3 nucleotide sequence: TGTGCCAGTAGTATAGACCCAGGGGACTACACCTTC. Translation: CASSIDPGDYTF.

The chain recombines TRBV18 with TRBJ1-1, with 7 bases matching TRBD1. J lost 4 bases, V lost 4 bases, and 3 bases had no gene match. Germline V CDR1 and CDR2: KGHSH, LQKENI. This CDR3 region has 13 residues. The CDR3 is CASSLGQATEAFF. Here the CDR3 DNA reads TGTGCCAGCTCACTAGGACAGGCCACTGAAGCTTTCTTT.

This chain connects TRBV4-3 to TRBJ2-2; D not certain. Germline V gene lookup returns CDR1 LGHNA and CDR2 YSLEER. The CDR3 loop spans 15 amino acids. Trimming took 0 bases from V and 7 from J, leaving 12 bases between them. Here the CDR3 DNA reads TGCGCCAGCAGCCAAGATACTGGTAGTGTCGGGGAGCTGTTTTTT. Translated: CASSQDTGSVGELFF.

This clone was seen a single time. CDR3 nucleotides: TGTGCCAGTAGGATGTCACGCCAGGGACTGTTTCGAAAACTGTTTTTT. It specifies CASRMSRQGLFRKLFF. This chain uses TRBV19 with TRBJ1-4; possible D gene TRBD1, 5 bases. Trimming pared 6 bases from V and 10 bases from J, leaving 24 bases between. From germline, CDR1 is LNHDA and CDR2 SQIVND (reference sequence). The CDR3 consists of 16 residues.

This rearrangement joins TRBV6-2 or TRBV6-3 to TRBJ1-1; D remains ambiguous. This CDR3 has 13 amino acids. Trimming stripped 4 bases from V and 3 bases from J, with 9 bases between. Germline loops: CDR1 MNHEY, CDR2 SVGEGT. CDR3 sequence reads: CASSWRADTEAFF. Written as DNA, the CDR3 is TGTGCCAGCAGTTGGAGAGCGGACACTGAAGCTTTCTTT.

V usage is TRBV20-1 and J usage is TRBJ2-5; no firm D call. Trimming shortened V by 3 bases and J by 7 bases, and 15 bases separated the two germline ends. Looked up from germline, CDR1 is DFQATT and CDR2 is SNEGSKA (reference sequence). CDR3 length: 13 residues. The CDR3 sequence: CSASEALRATQYF. The CDR3 DNA sequence: TGCAGTGCTAGTGAAGCACTCCGTGCGACCCAGTACTTC.

This chain connects TRBV19 to TRBJ2-4; TRBD2 agrees at 8 bases. This CDR3 has 17 residues. J was trimmed by 5 bases and V by 4 bases; bases with no gene match: 13. CDR1 LNHDA and CDR2 SQIVND come from the germline V gene (reference sequence). As DNA, the CDR3 is TGTGCCAGTAGTAAAACTTTGGGACTAGGAGGTGAAAACATTCAGTACTTC. This codes for CASSKTLGLGGENIQYF.

The chain is built from TRBV2 and TRBJ1-5, with a possible D match to TRBD1 (5 bases). The germline V gene encodes CDR1 SNHLY and CDR2 FYNNEI. V was trimmed by 4 bases and J by 9 bases, leaving 10 bases between them. This CDR3 region has 12 residues. The CDR3 DNA reads as TGTGCCAGCAGTGGGCAGGGTTTGCCCCAGCATTTT. Translation: CASSGQGLPQHF.

This clone is a singleton in its sample. CDR3 amino acids: CASSVRPAAVEQFF. The CDR3, as DNA: TGTGCCAGCAGCGTACGGCCAGCGGCAGTCGAGCAGTTCTTC. This chain uses TRBV9 with TRBJ2-1; a possible D gene is TRBD2 (5 bases). The length of the CDR3 is 14 residues. Trimming shortened V by 1 base and J by 10 bases, and 15 bases separated the two germline ends. Germline loops: CDR1 SGDLS, CDR2 YYNGEE.

The chain couples TRBV18 to TRBJ2-5, with a weak D call TRBD1 (6 bases). Trimming shortened V by 3 bases and J by 5 bases, and 25 bases separated the two germline ends. The CDR3 totals 18 residues. Germline CDR1 is KGHSH and CDR2 is LQKENI. The CDR3 DNA sequence: TGTGCCAGCTCACCGCTAGGGGGTGAAGAAGGAAGTGGGGAGACCCAGTACTTC. It yields the protein CASSPLGGEEGSGETQYF. Using reference TRBV18 and TRBJ2-5 for the parts outside the CDR3, the full variable domain is NAGVMQNPRHLVRRRGQEARLRCSPMKGHSHVYWYRQLPEEGLKFMVYLQKENIIDESGMPKERFSAEFPKEGPSILRIQQVVRGDSAAYFCASSPLGGEEGSGETQYFGPGTRLLVL.

V gene TRBV19 combines with J gene TRBJ1-1, with D possibly matching TRBD1 (5 bases). CDR1 and CDR2 from the germline V gene are LNHDA and SQIVND (reference sequence). Trimming shortened V by 3 bases and J by 1 base, and 12 bases separated the two germline ends. The CDR3 is 15 amino acids. The CDR3 protein is CASSIQTGQNTEAFF. CDR3 in DNA: TGTGCCAGTAGTATTCAAACAGGACAGAACACTGAAGCTTTCTTT.